These 8 T cell receptor beta chains were all obtained from the same sample, sequenced in a study of T cell responses to AZD1222 COVID-19 vaccine. Profiling relied on immunoSEQ multiplex PCR, and the TCRdb table lists in-frame clones only, not all of them. This specimen shows about 140,000 clones; the ten leading clones hold 2% to 2.5%. Sequencing input: peripheral blood. The receptors here all came from an adult in good health.

J is TRBJ2-7 and V is TRBV27; D may be TRBD2 (6 bases). The V gene's germline CDR1 is MNHEY and CDR2 SMNVEV (reference sequence). This CDR3 region has 14 residues. With 6 bases removed from V and 7 bases from J, the gap between germline ends came to 19 bases. The CDR3 sequence is CASSPGRGAWEQYF. The CDR3 coding sequence is TGTGCCAGCAGCCCTGGTCGCGGGGCCTGGGAGCAGTACTTC.

The chain combines TRBV2 with TRBJ1-1; TRBD1 aligns across 7 bases. The V gene end was trimmed by 8 bases and the J gene end by 6 bases; junction bases not matched to a gene: 6. Germline values: CDR1 SNHLY, CDR2 FYNNEI. This CDR3 has 12 residues. The DNA for the CDR3 is TGTGCCAGCTGGGACAGTCGGGCTGAAGCTTTCTTT. This encodes CASWDSRAEAFF.

The chain carries TRBV15 and TRBJ1-2, with 8 nucleotides matching TRBD1. The V gene's germline CDR1 is LNHNV and CDR2 YYDKDF (reference sequence). CDR3 length equals 15 residues. V lost 0 bases, J lost 5 bases, and 5 bases stayed unmatched. In DNA form, the CDR3 reads TGTGCCACCAGCAGAGATCCGGACAGGGTGTATGGCTACACCTTC. As protein: CATSRDPDRVYGYTF.

The V and J genes are TRBV5-1 and TRBJ1-6; D gene uncertain. Germline values: CDR1 SGHRS, CDR2 YFSETQ. The CDR3 sequence is 12 residues long. V shed 5 bases and J shed 5 bases, with 5 bases lying between them. The CDR3 loop reads CASRHNNSPLHF. Written as DNA, the CDR3 is TGCGCCAGCAGACATAATAATTCACCCCTCCACTTT.

The chain carries TRBV2 and TRBJ2-5, with 8 positions matching TRBD1. The ends lost 4 bases at V and 5 bases at J; junction bases unmatched: 6. The germline CDR1 and CDR2 sequences are SNHLY and FYNNEI. The CDR3 sequence is 14 residues long. CDR3 sequence (DNA): TGTGCCAGCAGTGTCAGGGGGCTTGAGGAGACCCAGTACTTC. Translating gives CASSVRGLEETQYF.

The genes are TRBV5-1 and TRBJ2-2, with 15 bases aligning to TRBD2. V trimming: 3 bases; J trimming: 2 bases; junction bases outside the gene matches: 5. The germline V gene encodes CDR1 SGHRS and CDR2 YFSETQ. The CDR3 loop spans 18 amino acids. CDR3 loop: CASSSPGLAGGNTGELFF. The CDR3 bases are TGCGCCAGCAGCTCCCCGGGACTAGCGGGGGGAAACACCGGGGAGCTGTTTTTT.

Remarks on this clone: The junction shows a germline mismatch at one end, possibly a read error. This chain links TRBV18 with TRBJ2-4; 8 bases match TRBD1. This CDR3 contains 18 residues. Germline loops: CDR1 KGHSH, CDR2 LQKENI. CDR3 sequence (DNA): TGTGCCAGTTCACCATTGTCAGGGGGCAACCTGGGCAAAAACATTCAGTACTTC. It encodes CASSPLSGGNLGKNIQYF.

The gene calls are TRBV6-5 and TRBJ2-3; a weak D match, TRBD2 (6 bases). Germline V CDR1 and CDR2: MNHEY, SVGAGI. Trimming removed 4 bases from V and 6 bases from J, with 14 bases in between. The CDR3 totals 14 residues. As DNA, the CDR3 is TGTGCCAGCAGTTGGGACTCTGCCCTGGATACGCAGTATTTT. Its protein is CASSWDSALDTQYF.